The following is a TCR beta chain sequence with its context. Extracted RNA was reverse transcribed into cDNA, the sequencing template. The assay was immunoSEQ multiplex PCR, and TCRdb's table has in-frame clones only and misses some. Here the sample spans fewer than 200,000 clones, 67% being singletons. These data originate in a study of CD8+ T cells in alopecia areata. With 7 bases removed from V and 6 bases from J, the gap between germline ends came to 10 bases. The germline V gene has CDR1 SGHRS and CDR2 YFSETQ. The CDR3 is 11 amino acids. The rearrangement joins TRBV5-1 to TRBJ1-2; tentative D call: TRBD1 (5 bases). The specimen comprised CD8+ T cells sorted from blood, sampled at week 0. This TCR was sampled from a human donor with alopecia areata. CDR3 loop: CASSGADGYTF. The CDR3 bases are TGCGCCAGCTCTGGGGCAGATGGCTACACCTTC. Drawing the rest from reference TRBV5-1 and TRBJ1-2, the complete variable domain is KAGVTQTPRYLIKTRGQQVTLSCSPISGHRSVSWYQQTPGQGLQFLFEYFSETQRNKGNFPGRFSGRQFSNSRSEMNVSTLELGDSALYLCASSGADGYTFGSGTRLTVV.